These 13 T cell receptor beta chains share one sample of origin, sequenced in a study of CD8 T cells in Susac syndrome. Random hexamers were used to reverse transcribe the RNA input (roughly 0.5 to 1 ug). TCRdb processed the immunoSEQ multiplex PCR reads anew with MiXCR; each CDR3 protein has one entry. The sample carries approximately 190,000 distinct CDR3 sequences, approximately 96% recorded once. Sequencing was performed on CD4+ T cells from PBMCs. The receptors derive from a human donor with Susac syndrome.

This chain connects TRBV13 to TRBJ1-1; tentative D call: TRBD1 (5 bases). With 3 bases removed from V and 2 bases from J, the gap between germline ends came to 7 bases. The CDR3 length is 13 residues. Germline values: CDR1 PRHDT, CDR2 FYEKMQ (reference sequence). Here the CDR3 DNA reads TGTGCCAGCAGCTTGTGGACAAACACTGAAGCTTTCTTT. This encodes CASSLWTNTEAFF.

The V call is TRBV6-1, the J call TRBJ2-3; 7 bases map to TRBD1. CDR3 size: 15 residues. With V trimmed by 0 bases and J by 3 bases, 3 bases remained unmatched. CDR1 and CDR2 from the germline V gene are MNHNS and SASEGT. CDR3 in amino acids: CASSEARQGTDTQYF. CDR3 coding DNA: TGTGCCAGCAGTGAAGCGCGACAGGGAACAGATACGCAGTATTTT.

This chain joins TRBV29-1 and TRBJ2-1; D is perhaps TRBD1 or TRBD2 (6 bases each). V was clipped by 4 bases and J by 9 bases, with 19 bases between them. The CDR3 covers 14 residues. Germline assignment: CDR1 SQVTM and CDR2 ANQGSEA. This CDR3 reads CSVAFSGATFEQFF. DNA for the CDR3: TGCAGCGTTGCGTTCTCGGGGGCCACCTTTGAGCAGTTCTTC.

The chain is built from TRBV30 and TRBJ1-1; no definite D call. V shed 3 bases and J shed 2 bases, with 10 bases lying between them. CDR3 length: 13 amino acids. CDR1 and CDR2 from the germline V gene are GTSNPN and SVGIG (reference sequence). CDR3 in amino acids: CAWSDFANTEAFF. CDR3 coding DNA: TGTGCCTGGAGCGATTTCGCCAACACTGAAGCTTTCTTT.

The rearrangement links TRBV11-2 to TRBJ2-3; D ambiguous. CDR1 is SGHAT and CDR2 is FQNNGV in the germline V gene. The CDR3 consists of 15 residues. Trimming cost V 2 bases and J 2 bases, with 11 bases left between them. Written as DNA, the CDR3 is TGTGCCAGCAGCTTAAACCCCGGCCTCACAGATACGCAGTATTTT. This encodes CASSLNPGLTDTQYF.

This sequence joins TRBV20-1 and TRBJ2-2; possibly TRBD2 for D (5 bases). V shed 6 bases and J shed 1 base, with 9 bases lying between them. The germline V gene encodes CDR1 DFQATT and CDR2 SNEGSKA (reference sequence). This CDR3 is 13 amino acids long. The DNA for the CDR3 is TGCAGTGCCGGGAAAGGGAACACCGGGGAGCTGTTTTTT. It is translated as CSAGKGNTGELFF.

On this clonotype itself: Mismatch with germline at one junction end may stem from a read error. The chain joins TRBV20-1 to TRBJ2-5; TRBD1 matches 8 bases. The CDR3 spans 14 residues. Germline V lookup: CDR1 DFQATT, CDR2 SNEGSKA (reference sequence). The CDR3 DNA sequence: TGCAGTGCTCCCCTCGGACAGGGTGATGAGACCCAATACTTC. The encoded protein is CSAPLGQGDETQYF.

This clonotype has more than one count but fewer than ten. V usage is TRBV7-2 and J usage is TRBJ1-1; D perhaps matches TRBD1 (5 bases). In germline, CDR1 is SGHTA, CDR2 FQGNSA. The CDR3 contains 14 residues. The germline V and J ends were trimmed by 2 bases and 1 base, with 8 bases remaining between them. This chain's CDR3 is CASSLFQGNTEAFF. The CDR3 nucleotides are TGTGCCAGCAGCTTATTTCAGGGGAACACTGAAGCTTTCTTT.

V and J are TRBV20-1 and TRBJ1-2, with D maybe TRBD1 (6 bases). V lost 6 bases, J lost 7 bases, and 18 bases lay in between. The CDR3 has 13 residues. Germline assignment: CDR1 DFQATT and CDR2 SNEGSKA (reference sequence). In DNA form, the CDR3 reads TGCAGTGCACGGACAGATTCTGTTTTTGGCTACACCTTC. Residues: CSARTDSVFGYTF.

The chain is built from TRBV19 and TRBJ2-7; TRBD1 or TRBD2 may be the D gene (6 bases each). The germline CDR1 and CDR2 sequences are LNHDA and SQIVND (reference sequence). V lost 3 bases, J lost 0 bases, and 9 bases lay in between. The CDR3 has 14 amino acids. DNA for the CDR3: TGTGCCAGTAGTATCTCGGGGGCCTCCTACGAGCAGTACTTC. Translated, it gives CASSISGASYEQYF.

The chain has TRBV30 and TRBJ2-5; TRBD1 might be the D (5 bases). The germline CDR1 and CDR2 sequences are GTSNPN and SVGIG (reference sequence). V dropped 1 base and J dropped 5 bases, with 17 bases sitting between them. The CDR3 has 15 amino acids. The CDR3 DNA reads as TGTGCCTGGAGTGGGTGGGGCTCCGGCCCGGAGACCCAGTACTTC. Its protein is CAWSGWGSGPETQYF.

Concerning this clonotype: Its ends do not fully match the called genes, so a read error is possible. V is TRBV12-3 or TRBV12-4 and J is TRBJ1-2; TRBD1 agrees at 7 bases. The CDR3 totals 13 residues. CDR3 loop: CASSPLETGKELF. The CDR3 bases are TGTGCCAGCAGCCCCCTTGAGACAGGGAAAGAGCTCTTC.

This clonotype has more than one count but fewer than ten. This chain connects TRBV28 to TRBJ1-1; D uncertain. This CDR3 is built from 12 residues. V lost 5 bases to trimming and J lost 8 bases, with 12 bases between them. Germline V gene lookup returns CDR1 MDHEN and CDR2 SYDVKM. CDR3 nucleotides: TGTGCCAGCAGTGGCCTGGTGGGGGAAGCTTTCTTT. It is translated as CASSGLVGEAFF.